Listed below are T cell receptor beta chains from one sample, sequenced in a study of CD8+ T cells in alopecia areata. Sequencing used immunoSEQ multiplex PCR; TCRdb keeps in-frame clones, though not all of them. Here the sample spans about 300,000 clones, 58% being singletons. Specimen: CD4+ T cells sorted from blood, collected at week 24, from a patient treated with tofacitinib. These TCRs come from a human donor with alopecia areata. Both conserved end residues are part of each CDR3. The order of the fields is clone size, J gene, D gene, V gene, CDR3 DNA, CDR3 protein. D genes are given only for firm matches. Only part of the rows carry a size: once, few, many, or a class if the clone is expanded.

>.|TRBJ1-1|.|TRBV5-4
TGTGCCAGCAGCTTGGACTTGAACACTGAAGCTTTCTTT
CASSLDLNTEAFF
>.|TRBJ2-2|.|TRBV5-1
TGCGCCAGCAGCCTGTACTCCGGGGAGCTGTTTTTT
CASSLYSGELFF
>.|TRBJ1-2|.|TRBV9
TGTGCCAGCAGCGTAGACCCCTCGGGGGTTTATGGCTACACCTTC
CASSVDPSGVYGYTF
>.|TRBJ2-5|.|TRBV7-2
TGTGCCAGCAGCTCCAGTACCAGGACCCAGTACTTC
CASSSSTRTQYF
>.|TRBJ1-6|.|TRBV30
TGTGCCTGGAGTGTACCCCGGGGCTTTGGGAATTCACCCCTCCACTTT
CAWSVPRGFGNSPLHF
>.|TRBJ1-1|TRBD1|TRBV2
TGTGCCAGCAGTGTCGACAGGGCCCGCCCTGAAGCTTTCTTT
CASSVDRARPEAFF
>.|TRBJ1-2|TRBD1|TRBV4-1
TGCGCCAGCAGCCCCATCGGACAGGCTAACTATGGCTACACCTTC
CASSPIGQANYGYTF
>.|TRBJ1-2|.|TRBV4-1
TGCGCCAGCAGCCAAGCCCGCGGCCAGGGCAACTATGGCTACACCTTC
CASSQARGQGNYGYTF
>.|TRBJ1-5|.|TRBV28
TGTGCCAGCAGTTTATTCAAGGGAAGAGGTGATCAGCCCCAGCATTTT
CASSLFKGRGDQPQHF
>.|TRBJ2-7|.|TRBV23-1
TGCGCCAGCAGTCACTCCGGAGCGGTTGAGCAGTACTTC
CASSHSGAVEQYF
>.|TRBJ2-5|TRBD1|TRBV4-1
TGCGCCAGCAGCCGACAGGGCTCCCAAGAGACCCAGTACTTC
CASSRQGSQETQYF
>.|TRBJ2-3|TRBD2|TRBV30
TGTGCCTGGAGCCCAGCGGGGGGGGGCACAGATACGCAGTATTTT
CAWSPAGGGTDTQYF
>.|TRBJ1-6|TRBD1|TRBV2
TGTGCCAGCAGTGGCCGGGACAGGCTCGGAGCCCTCCACTTT
CASSGRDRLGALHF
>.|TRBJ2-3|TRBD2|TRBV7-9
TGTGCCAGCAGTTCCCGACTAGCGGGAGTGTCAGATACGCAGTATTTT
CASSSRLAGVSDTQYF
>few|TRBJ2-7|TRBD1|TRBV11-2
TGTGCCAGCAGCCCCCGGGCAGGGGGATACGAGCAGTACTTC
CASSPRAGGYEQYF
>.|TRBJ1-5|.|TRBV30
TGTGCCTGGACAGCCTATAGCAATCAGCCCCAGCATTTT
CAWTAYSNQPQHF
>.|TRBJ1-2|TRBD1|TRBV7-6
TGTGCCAGCAGCAAGGGACAGGGGGCGCGTCGGGCCTATGGCTACACCTTC
CASSKGQGARRAYGYTF
>.|TRBJ2-5|TRBD1|TRBV27
TGTGCCAGCAGTCTGACAGGGGGCGCGGAGACCCAGTACTTC
CASSLTGGAETQYF
>few|TRBJ2-1|TRBD2|TRBV11-2
TGTGCCAGCAGCTTATTTAGCGGGGGGGCCGGTGAGCAGTTCTTC
CASSLFSGGAGEQFF
>.|TRBJ1-1|.|TRBV19
TGTGCCACTTCGGAAGCCGACACTGAAGCTTTCTTT
CATSEADTEAFF
>.|TRBJ2-5|TRBD2|TRBV5-1
TGCGCCAGCAGCGCAGGACTAGCGCAAGAGACCCAGTACTTC
CASSAGLAQETQYF
>.|TRBJ1-5|.|TRBV29-1
TGCAGCGTGGCAGGGAAGAGGGATCAGCCCCAGCATTTT
CSVAGKRDQPQHF
>.|TRBJ1-2|.|TRBV2
TGTGCCAGCAGCGAGACAGTTAACTATGGCTACACCTTC
CASSETVNYGYTF
>.|TRBJ1-5|TRBD1|TRBV6-6
TGTGCCAGCAGTGGGGACAGTTTTAGCAATCAGCCCCAGCATTTT
CASSGDSFSNQPQHF
>.|TRBJ2-2|.|TRBV5-6
TGTGCCAGCGGGGACTCAAAACAGGGAAGTGCCGGGGAGCTGTTTTTT
CASGDSKQGSAGELFF
>.|TRBJ2-6|.|TRBV5-6
TGTGCCAGCAGCTTCCCCGGATACTCTGGGGCCAACGTCCTGACTTTC
CASSFPGYSGANVLTF
>once|TRBJ2-3|.|TRBV7-2
TGTGCCAGCAGCTCTACTAGGGTAGATACGCAGTATTTT
CASSSTRVDTQYF
>.|TRBJ1-1|.|TRBV2
TGTGCCAGCAGTGTATTTGCTGAAGCTTTCTTT
CASSVFAEAFF
>.|TRBJ1-5|TRBD1|TRBV2
TGTGCCAGCAAACGCGGGGACAGGCCTAGCAATCAGCCCCAGCATTTT
CASKRGDRPSNQPQHF
>.|TRBJ1-5|TRBD1|TRBV2
TGTGCCAGTGGACAGGGCTACCAGCCCCAGCATTTT
CASGQGYQPQHF
>.|TRBJ1-2|TRBD1|TRBV6-5
TGTGCCAGCAGTACCGGGACAGGGGGCGGCTATGGCTACACCTTC
CASSTGTGGGYGYTF
>.|TRBJ2-1|.|TRBV7-2
TGTGCCAGCAGCTTGGGGGTCTTCTCCTACAATGAGCAGTTCTTC
CASSLGVFSYNEQFF
>few|TRBJ1-1|.|TRBV29-1
TGCAGCGTTGCCTACAGGTTGAACACTGAAGCTTTCTTT
CSVAYRLNTEAFF
>few|TRBJ2-3|.|TRBV5-6
TGTGCCAGCAGCCCGGGACCTGAAGATACGCAGTATTTT
CASSPGPEDTQYF
>.|TRBJ2-5|.|TRBV27
TGTGCCAGCAGTCGTCAAGAGACCCAGTACTTC
CASSRQETQYF
>.|TRBJ2-6|.|TRBV30
TGTGCCTGGTCGCCTGGGGCCAACGTCCTGACTTTC
CAWSPGANVLTF
>.|TRBJ1-2|.|TRBV25-1
TGTGCCAGCAGTGACCGACGCCACACTGGCTACACCTTC
CASSDRRHTGYTF
>few|TRBJ1-3|.|TRBV6-5
TGTGCCAGCAGACCGAAGGGGGTCTCTGGAAACACCATATATTTT
CASRPKGVSGNTIYF
>.|TRBJ1-2|TRBD1|TRBV5-1
TGCGCCAGCAGCCAGGATCCGGGACAGCCCTTTGGTGGCTACACCTTC
CASSQDPGQPFGGYTF
>.|TRBJ2-5|TRBD2|TRBV7-2
TGTGCCAGCAGCTTAAGCGGCGGGGGGGGGAAGACCCAGTACTTC
CASSLSGGGGKTQYF
>once|TRBJ2-7|.|TRBV5-1
TGCGCCAGCAGACCCGCTAGCGTGGGCGAGCAGTACTTC
CASRPASVGEQYF
>.|TRBJ2-6|.|TRBV5-6
TGTGCCAGCAGCTCGACAGGTAGCTCTGGGGCCAACGTCCTGACTTTC
CASSSTGSSGANVLTF
>.|TRBJ1-2|.|TRBV9
TGTGCCAGCAGCGGAACCGGGAGCTATGGCTACACCTTC
CASSGTGSYGYTF
>.|TRBJ2-3|.|TRBV4-3
TGCGCCAGCAGCCAAGATTTACGAGTGGGGCGCTCACACACAGATACGCAGTATTTT
CASSQDLRVGRSHTDTQYF
>.|TRBJ2-4|TRBD2|TRBV30
TGTGCCTGGAGTGTGCCTCCGGGACTAGCAGGAACTTTGGGCAAAAACATTCAGTACTTC
CAWSVPPGLAGTLGKNIQYF